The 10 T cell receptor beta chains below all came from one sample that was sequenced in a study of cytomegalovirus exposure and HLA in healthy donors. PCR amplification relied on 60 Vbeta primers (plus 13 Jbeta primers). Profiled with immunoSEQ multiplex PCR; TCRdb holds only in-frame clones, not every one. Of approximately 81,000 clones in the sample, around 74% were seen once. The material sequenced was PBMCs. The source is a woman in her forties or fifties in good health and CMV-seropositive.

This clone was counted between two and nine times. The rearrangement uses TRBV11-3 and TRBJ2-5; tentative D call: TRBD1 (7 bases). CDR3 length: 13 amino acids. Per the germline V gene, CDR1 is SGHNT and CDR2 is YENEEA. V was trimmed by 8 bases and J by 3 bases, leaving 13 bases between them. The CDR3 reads CASRRGLEETQYF. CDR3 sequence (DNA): TGTGCCAGCCGGAGGGGGCTGGAAGAGACCCAGTACTTC.

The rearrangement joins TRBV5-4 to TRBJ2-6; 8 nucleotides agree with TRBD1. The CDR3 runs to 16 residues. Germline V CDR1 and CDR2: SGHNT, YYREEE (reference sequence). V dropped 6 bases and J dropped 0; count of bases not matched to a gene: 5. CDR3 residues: CASTGQGASGANVLTF. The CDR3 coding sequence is TGTGCCAGCACCGGACAGGGAGCCTCTGGGGCCAACGTCCTGACTTTC.

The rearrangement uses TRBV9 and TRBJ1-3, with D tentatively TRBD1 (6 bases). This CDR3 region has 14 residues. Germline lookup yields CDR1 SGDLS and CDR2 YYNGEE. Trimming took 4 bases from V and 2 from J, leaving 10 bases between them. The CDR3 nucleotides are TGTGCCAGCAGCCACAGGGAAGCTGGAAACACCATATATTTT. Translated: CASSHREAGNTIYF.

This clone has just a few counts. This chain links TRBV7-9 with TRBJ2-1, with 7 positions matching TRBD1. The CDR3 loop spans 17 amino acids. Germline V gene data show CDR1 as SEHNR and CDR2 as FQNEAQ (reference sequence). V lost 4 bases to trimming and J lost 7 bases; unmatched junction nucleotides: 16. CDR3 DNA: TGTGCCAGCAGCTCACAGGGGTATAGGACAAGGGGTAATGAGCAGTTCTTC. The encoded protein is CASSSQGYRTRGNEQFF.

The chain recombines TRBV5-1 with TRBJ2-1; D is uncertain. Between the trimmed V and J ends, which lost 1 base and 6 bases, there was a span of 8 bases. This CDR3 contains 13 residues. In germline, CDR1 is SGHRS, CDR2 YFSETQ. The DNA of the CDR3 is TGCGCCAGCAGCTTGTACATGCTCAATGAGCAGTTCTTC. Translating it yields CASSLYMLNEQFF.

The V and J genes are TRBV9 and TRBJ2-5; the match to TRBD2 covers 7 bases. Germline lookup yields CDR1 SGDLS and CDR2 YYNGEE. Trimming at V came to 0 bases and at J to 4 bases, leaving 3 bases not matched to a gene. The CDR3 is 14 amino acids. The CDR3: CASSVVAGAETQYF. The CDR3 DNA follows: TGTGCCAGCAGCGTAGTGGCGGGAGCAGAGACCCAGTACTTC.

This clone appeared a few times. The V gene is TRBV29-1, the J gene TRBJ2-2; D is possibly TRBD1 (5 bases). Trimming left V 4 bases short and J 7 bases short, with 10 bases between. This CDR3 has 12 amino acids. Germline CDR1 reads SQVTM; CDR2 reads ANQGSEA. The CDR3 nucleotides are TGCAGCGTTGGCCAGGGTGGCGGGGAGCTGTTTTTT. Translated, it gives CSVGQGGGELFF.

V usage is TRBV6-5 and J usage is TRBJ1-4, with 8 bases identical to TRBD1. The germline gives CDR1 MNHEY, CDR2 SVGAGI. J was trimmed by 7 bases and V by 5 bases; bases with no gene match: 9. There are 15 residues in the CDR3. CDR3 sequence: CASSPAGGPGEKLFF. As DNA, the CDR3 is TGTGCCAGCAGTCCGGCAGGGGGCCCAGGTGAAAAACTGTTTTTT.

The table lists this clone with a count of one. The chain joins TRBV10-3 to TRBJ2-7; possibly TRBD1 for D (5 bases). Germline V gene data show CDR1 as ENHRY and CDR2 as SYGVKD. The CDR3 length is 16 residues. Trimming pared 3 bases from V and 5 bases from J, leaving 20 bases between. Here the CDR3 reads CAISENSPGPTDEQYF. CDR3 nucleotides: TGTGCCATCAGTGAAAATTCTCCAGGGCCAACTGACGAGCAGTACTTC.

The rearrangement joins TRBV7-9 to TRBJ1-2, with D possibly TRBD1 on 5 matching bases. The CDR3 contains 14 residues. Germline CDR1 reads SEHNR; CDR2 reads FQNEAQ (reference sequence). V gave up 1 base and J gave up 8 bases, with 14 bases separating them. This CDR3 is CASSLEGLRGGYTF. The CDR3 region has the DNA TGTGCCAGCAGCTTAGAGGGGTTACGAGGAGGCTACACCTTC.